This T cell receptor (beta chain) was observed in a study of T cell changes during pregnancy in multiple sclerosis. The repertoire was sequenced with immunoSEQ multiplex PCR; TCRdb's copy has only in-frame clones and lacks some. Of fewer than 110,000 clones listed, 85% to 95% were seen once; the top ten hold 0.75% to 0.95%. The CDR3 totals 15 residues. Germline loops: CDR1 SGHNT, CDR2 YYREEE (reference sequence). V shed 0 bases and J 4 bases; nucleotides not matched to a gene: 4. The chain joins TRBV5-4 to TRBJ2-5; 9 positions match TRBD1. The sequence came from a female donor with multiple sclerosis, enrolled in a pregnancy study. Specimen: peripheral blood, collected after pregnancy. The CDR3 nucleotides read TGTGCCAGCAGCTTGGGGGACAGGGCCACAGAGACCCAGTACTTC. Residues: CASSLGDRATETQYF.